This TCR beta chain is drawn from a study of shared clonotypes between healthy human individuals. General study points: It was the non-shared clonotypes that had lower generation probabilities than clonotypes shared by all four donors.

As to this clone: The antigen is not known.

Generated by immunoSEQ multiplex PCR, the TCRdb table keeps only in-frame clones and is missing some. The sample has about 2.1 million clones, about 92% seen once. Naive CD8 cells lacked CD45RO, underwent positive selection for CCR7 and left out terminally differentiated effector memory CD45RA+ cells. Germline lookup yields CDR1 SGDLS and CDR2 YYNGEE. V trimming: 4 bases; J trimming: 8 bases; junction bases outside the gene matches: 15. This CDR3 contains 16 residues. Sequencing was carried out using naive CD8+ T cells from PBMCs. The rearrangement joins TRBV9 to TRBJ1-2; 9 bases agree with TRBD1. The TCR originated in a man aged 18-30 years in good health. Some clones in this sample may be carry-over from other donors' samples. The CDR3 reads CASSIPLTGGLRGYTF. CDR3 nucleotides: TGTGCCAGCAGCATTCCCCTGACAGGGGGATTACGGGGCTACACCTTC.